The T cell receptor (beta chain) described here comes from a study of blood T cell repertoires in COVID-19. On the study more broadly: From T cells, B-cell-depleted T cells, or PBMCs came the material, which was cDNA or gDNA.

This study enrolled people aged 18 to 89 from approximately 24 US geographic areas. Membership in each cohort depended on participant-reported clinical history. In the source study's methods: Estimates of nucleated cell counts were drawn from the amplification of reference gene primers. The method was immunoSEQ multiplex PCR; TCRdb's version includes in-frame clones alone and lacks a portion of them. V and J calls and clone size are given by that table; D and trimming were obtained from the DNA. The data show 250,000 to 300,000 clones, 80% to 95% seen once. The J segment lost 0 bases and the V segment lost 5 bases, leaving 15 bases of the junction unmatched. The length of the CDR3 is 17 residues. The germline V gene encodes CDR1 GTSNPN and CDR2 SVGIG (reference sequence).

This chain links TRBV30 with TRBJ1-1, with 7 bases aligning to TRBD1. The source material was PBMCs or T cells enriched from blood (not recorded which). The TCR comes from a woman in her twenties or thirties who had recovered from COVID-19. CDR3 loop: CAWDPRRDSLMNTEAFF. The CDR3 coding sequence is TGTGCCTGGGATCCTCGTAGGGACAGCTTAATGAACACTGAAGCTTTCTTT.